A single sample gave rise to the 15 T cell receptor beta chains below, sequenced in a study of radiotherapy plus CTLA-4 blockade in lung cancer. Method: immunoSEQ multiplex PCR; TCRdb's copy keeps in-frame clones and lacks some. The data contain 70,000 to 95,000 clones, around four fifths of them seen just once; the ten biggest clones take up 13% to 15%. The specimen was peripheral blood, collected from a patient treated with radiotherapy plus ipilimumab. The source is a human donor with non-small cell lung cancer that progressed on radiotherapy plus ipilimumab.

V usage is TRBV11-2 and J usage is TRBJ2-7, with 7 bases lining up with TRBD2. CDR1 SGHAT and CDR2 FQNNGV come from the germline V gene. V lost 7 bases, J lost 2 bases, and 17 bases stayed unmatched. The CDR3 is made up of 17 amino acids. CDR3 coding DNA: TGTGCCAGCACCCCGTTTGGCGATGGACTAGTAGCCTACGAGCAGTACTTC. This encodes CASTPFGDGLVAYEQYF.

The chain recombines TRBV7-2 with TRBJ2-2; D may match TRBD1 or TRBD2 (6 bases each). Trimming shortened V by 0 bases and J by 5 bases, and 7 bases separated the two germline ends. The CDR3 has 14 residues. CDR1 is SGHTA and CDR2 is FQGNSA in the germline V gene. The CDR3 nucleotides are TGTGCCAGCAGCTTAGCAGGGGGGACCGGGGAGCTGTTTTTT. It specifies CASSLAGGTGELFF.

The chain recombines TRBV7-8 with TRBJ2-5; tentatively, D is TRBD1 (5 bases). This CDR3 is 18 amino acids long. The ends were cut back, 1 base at V and 4 bases at J, with 22 bases in the middle. Germline lookup yields CDR1 SGHVS and CDR2 FQNEAQ. CDR3 in amino acids: CASSLGPPYTGWAETQYF. The CDR3 nucleotides read TGTGCCAGCAGCTTAGGCCCCCCATACACAGGCTGGGCAGAGACCCAGTACTTC.

The rearrangement uses TRBV2 and TRBJ2-7; 7 bases are a match to TRBD1. V lost 4 bases, J lost 2 bases, and 2 bases stayed unmatched. The germline gives CDR1 SNHLY, CDR2 FYNNEI. CDR3 size: 13 residues. The CDR3 sequence: CASSVQGTYEQYF. In DNA, the CDR3 is TGTGCCAGCAGTGTACAGGGGACCTACGAGCAGTACTTC.

CDR3 protein: CASSASDNREHEQFF. CDR3 DNA: TGTGCCAGCAGCGCATCAGATAACAGGGAGCATGAGCAGTTCTTC. The chain carries TRBV9 and TRBJ2-1; TRBD1 might be the D (6 bases). This CDR3 spans 15 amino acids. V gave up 3 bases and J gave up 8 bases, with 18 bases separating them. Germline V gene sequence: CDR1 SGDLS, CDR2 YYNGEE.

In this sample, this clone turned up once. The chain carries TRBV4-1 and TRBJ1-4; possible D gene TRBD1, 6 bases. In germline, CDR1 is MGHRA, CDR2 YSYEKL. This CDR3 is built from 16 residues. Trimming shortened V by 0 bases and J by 4 bases, and 12 bases separated the two germline ends. The CDR3 sequence is CASSQDRSGVNEKLFF. The CDR3, as DNA: TGCGCCAGCAGCCAAGACAGGTCAGGGGTTAATGAAAAACTGTTTTTT.

This clone has a handful of counts. The rearrangement joins TRBV6-6 to TRBJ2-7; D is ambiguous. Germline V gene sequence: CDR1 MNHNY, CDR2 SVGAGI (reference sequence). The CDR3 sequence is 14 residues long. The V end was cut by 6 bases, the J end by 4 bases, with 16 bases between. The DNA of the CDR3 is TGTGCCAGCAGCACTCTATCTTGGAAATACGAGCAGTACTTC. Its translation is CASSTLSWKYEQYF.

The chain employs TRBV5-1 and TRBJ1-4; no clear D. CDR1 and CDR2 from the germline V gene are SGHRS and YFSETQ. The CDR3 has 17 amino acids. Trimming removed 1 base from V and 2 bases from J, with 15 bases in between. The CDR3 DNA is TGCGCCAGCAGCTTGACGGGGAACCAGGCGACTAATGAAAAACTGTTTTTT. This codes for CASSLTGNQATNEKLFF.

In its sample, this clone was seen a few times. This rearrangement joins TRBV7-9 to TRBJ2-7; no firm D call. The CDR3 has 15 amino acids. The germline V gene has CDR1 SEHNR and CDR2 FQNEAQ (reference sequence). V gave up 1 base and J gave up 3 bases, with 13 bases separating them. CDR3 nucleotides: TGTGCCAGCAGCTTAGAGAGTGTTGGACGCTACGAGCAGTACTTC. As protein: CASSLESVGRYEQYF.

V usage is TRBV2 and J usage is TRBJ2-7, with 7 bases lining up with TRBD2. V shed 4 bases and J 12 bases; nucleotides not matched to a gene: 12. Looked up from germline, CDR1 is SNHLY and CDR2 is FYNNEI. The CDR3 length is 13 residues. The CDR3 DNA sequence: TGTGCCAGCAGTGCTCGACTAGCAAACCCCCTGTACTTC. It encodes CASSARLANPLYF.

This chain uses TRBV28 with TRBJ2-1; D might be TRBD1 or TRBD2, each matching 5 bases. The V gene lost 2 bases and the J gene lost 9 bases, with 11 bases spanning the gap. The CDR3 runs 13 residues. Germline V gene data show CDR1 as MDHEN and CDR2 as SYDVKM. CDR3: CASSLMGVGEQFF. CDR3 nucleotides: TGTGCCAGCAGTTTAATGGGGGTGGGTGAGCAGTTCTTC.

The chain has TRBV6-6 and TRBJ1-6, with a tentative D call TRBD1 (5 bases). The V gene's germline CDR1 is MNHNY and CDR2 SVGAGI (reference sequence). This CDR3 is 15 amino acids long. Trimming pared 2 bases from V and 10 bases from J, leaving 15 bases between. CDR3 residues: CASSYRDVGFSPLHF. The CDR3 bases are TGTGCCAGCAGTTACCGGGACGTAGGTTTCTCACCCCTCCACTTT.

The chain is built from TRBV5-4 and TRBJ1-4; tentatively, D is TRBD1 (5 bases). The germline gives CDR1 SGHNT, CDR2 YYREEE (reference sequence). The V gene lost 5 bases and the J gene lost 3 bases, with 14 bases spanning the gap. CDR3 length equals 15 residues. CDR3 region: CASSNQGGPNEKLFF. Here the CDR3 DNA reads TGTGCCAGCAGTAACCAGGGCGGCCCTAATGAAAAACTGTTTTTT.

This rearrangement joins TRBV5-5 to TRBJ1-5; 10 bases line up with TRBD1. The CDR3 totals 16 residues. V trimming: 3 bases; J trimming: 7 bases; junction bases outside the gene matches: 10. Germline V CDR1 and CDR2: SGHKS, YYEKEE (reference sequence). Written as DNA, the CDR3 is TGTGCCAGCAGCTCTCCCGGGACAGGGGATGGGCAGCCCCAGCATTTT. Translation gives CASSSPGTGDGQPQHF.

This rearrangement joins TRBV18 to TRBJ2-7; perhaps TRBD2 as D (6 bases). Germline V gene sequence: CDR1 KGHSH, CDR2 LQKENI. This CDR3 has 15 residues. V was shortened by 3 bases and J by 4 bases, with 16 bases between the two germline ends. The CDR3 loop reads CASSPGTAQQYEQYF. The CDR3 bases are TGTGCCAGCTCACCCGGGACTGCACAACAGTACGAGCAGTACTTC.